The next 23 T cell receptor beta chains were all read from a single sample in a study of blood T cell repertoires in COVID-19. The assay was immunoSEQ multiplex PCR, and TCRdb's table has in-frame clones only and misses some. The repertoire holds about 230,000 clones, about nine tenths seen once, with about 9.9% in the top ten. What was sequenced was peripheral blood. The receptor set was obtained from a man aged 50 to 60 with COVID-19, enrolled during active disease.

V usage is TRBV5-1 and J usage is TRBJ1-4, with D tentatively TRBD1 (5 bases). There are 15 residues in the CDR3. Trimming left V 4 bases short and J 4 bases short, with 14 bases between. Germline assignment: CDR1 SGHRS and CDR2 YFSETQ. Here the CDR3 reads CASSPQAGNNEKLFF. As DNA, the CDR3 is TGCGCCAGCAGCCCCCAGGCAGGGAATAATGAAAAACTGTTTTTT. Full variable domain (outside the CDR3, taken from reference TRBV5-1 and TRBJ1-4): KAGVTQTPRYLIKTRGQQVTLSCSPISGHRSVSWYQQTPGQGLQFLFEYFSETQRNKGNFPGRFSGRQFSNSRSEMNVSTLELGDSALYLCASSPQAGNNEKLFFGSGTQLSVL.

This sequence joins TRBV4-1 and TRBJ2-2, with unresolved D. Germline V gives CDR1 MGHRA, CDR2 YSYEKL. This CDR3 is built from 11 residues. Trimming took off 4 bases at V and 7 bases at J, with 4 bases between the two ends. In DNA form, the CDR3 reads TGCGCCAGCAGCCTTAGCGGGGAGCTGTTTTTT. It specifies CASSLSGELFF.

This clone was counted once. The chain employs TRBV18 and TRBJ1-1, with TRBD1 identical over 7 bases. Germline CDR1 is KGHSH and CDR2 is LQKENI. The trim removed 4 bases at V and 6 bases at J, leaving 5 bases unmatched. The CDR3 is 13 residues long. The CDR3 reads CASSRTGAAEAFF. CDR3 nucleotide sequence: TGTGCCAGCTCACGGACAGGTGCTGCTGAAGCTTTCTTT.

J is TRBJ2-7 and V is TRBV19; possibly TRBD1 for D (5 bases). Germline V CDR1 and CDR2: LNHDA, SQIVND (reference sequence). The CDR3 sequence is 13 residues long. Trimming took 4 bases from V and 2 from J, leaving 9 bases between them. The DNA for the CDR3 is TGTGCCAGTAGTAGCCAGGGTACCTACGAGCAGTACTTC. As protein: CASSSQGTYEQYF.

The CDR3 loop reads CASSLGSSSGNTIYF. In DNA form, the CDR3 reads TGTGCCAGCAGCTTAGGGAGCAGCTCTGGAAACACCATATATTTT. This chain connects TRBV5-5 to TRBJ1-3, with D unresolved. The germline V gene has CDR1 SGHKS and CDR2 YYEKEE (reference sequence). The CDR3 runs to 15 residues. Trimming left V 2 bases short and J 0 bases short, with 9 bases between. Filled out from reference TRBV5-5 and TRBJ1-3, the complete variable domain reads DAGVTQSPTHLIKTRGQQVTLRCSPISGHKSVSWYQQVLGQGPQFIFQYYEKEERGRGNFPDRFSARQFPNYSSELNVNALLLGDSALYLCASSLGSSSGNTIYFGEGSWLTVV.

The chain recombines TRBV4-3 with TRBJ1-6; D remains ambiguous. In germline, CDR1 is LGHNA, CDR2 YSLEER. The CDR3 has 14 residues. The ends were cut back, 3 bases at V and 6 bases at J, with 9 bases in the middle. The CDR3 sequence: CASSQSRVNSPLHF. The CDR3 nucleotides read TGCGCCAGCAGCCAGTCCCGGGTTAATTCACCCCTCCACTTT.

The chain combines TRBV18 with TRBJ2-7, with D possibly matching TRBD2 (6 bases). V lost 0 bases, J lost 6 bases, and 9 bases lay in between. Germline values: CDR1 KGHSH, CDR2 LQKENI. The CDR3 spans 13 residues. CDR3 residues: CASSPPHGGEQYF. CDR3 sequence (DNA): TGTGCCAGCTCACCACCCCACGGGGGCGAGCAGTACTTC.

The CDR3 loop reads CASSITAGGLMTDTQYF. The CDR3, as DNA: TGTGCCAGTAGTATAACAGCGGGGGGGCTCATGACAGATACGCAGTATTTT. The rearrangement joins TRBV19 to TRBJ2-3; 10 nucleotides align to TRBD2. There are 17 residues in the CDR3. Per germline, CDR1 LNHDA and CDR2 SQIVND (reference sequence). J lost 3 bases, V lost 2 bases, and 8 bases had no gene match.

This chain connects TRBV3-1 (or the pseudogene TRBV3-2) to TRBJ2-5; 13 nucleotides agree with TRBD2. Germline values: CDR1 LGHDT, CDR2 YNNKEL (reference sequence). V dropped 0 bases and J dropped 4; count of bases not matched to a gene: 5. The CDR3 extends over 17 amino acids. CDR3: CASSQESGLAGLETQYF. The CDR3 nucleotides are TGTGCCAGCAGCCAAGAGTCGGGACTAGCGGGGTTAGAGACCCAGTACTTC.

The chain carries TRBV7-6 and TRBJ2-1, with D possibly matching TRBD2 (6 bases). CDR1 and CDR2 from the germline V gene are SGHVS and FNYEAQ. V was shortened by 4 bases and J by 9 bases, with 16 bases between the two germline ends. The CDR3 totals 14 residues. CDR3 sequence reads: CASSSPMEGGEQFF. Written as DNA, the CDR3 is TGTGCCAGCAGCTCACCCATGGAGGGCGGTGAGCAGTTCTTC.

This clone was seen a few times. This sequence joins TRBV3-1 (or the pseudogene TRBV3-2) and TRBJ2-5; TRBD2 agrees at 10 bases. CDR1 and CDR2 from the germline V gene are LGHDT and YNNKEL (reference sequence). V lost 2 bases and J lost 5; bases outside the gene matches: 5. The CDR3 covers 15 residues. The CDR3 DNA reads as TGTGCCAGCAGCCAATCACTAGCGGGAAGGGAGACCCAGTACTTC. Protein: CASSQSLAGRETQYF.

This rearrangement joins TRBV2 to TRBJ1-2; TRBD1 matches at 10 bases. The CDR3 has 14 residues. Germline CDR1 reads SNHLY; CDR2 reads FYNNEI. J gave up 5 bases and V 6 bases, and 6 bases lay outside the gene matches. The CDR3 sequence: CASSGDRGSYGYTF. The CDR3 region has the DNA TGTGCCAGCAGCGGGGACAGGGGATCGTATGGCTACACCTTC.

The genes are TRBV7-2 and TRBJ2-7; TRBD1 matches 8 bases. J gave up 2 bases and V 4 bases, and 7 bases lay outside the gene matches. Germline-derived CDR1 and CDR2 are SGHTA and FQGNSA. The CDR3 totals 15 residues. The CDR3 DNA sequence: TGTGCCAGCAGCTCGGTGATGACAGGGGCCTACGAGCAGTACTTC. It is translated as CASSSVMTGAYEQYF. The full variable domain, rest sourced from reference TRBV7-2 and TRBJ2-7, is GAGVSQSPSNKVTEKGKDVELRCDPISGHTALYWYRQSLGQGLEFLIYFQGNSAPDKSGLPSDRFSAERTGGSVSTLTIQRTQQEDSAVYLCASSSVMTGAYEQYFGPGTRLTVT.

The chain recombines TRBV5-4 with TRBJ2-1; the match to TRBD2 covers 13 bases. This CDR3 has 18 residues. The trim removed 0 bases at V and 6 bases at J, leaving 9 bases unmatched. Germline CDR1 and CDR2: SGHNT and YYREEE (reference sequence). The CDR3 DNA reads as TGTGCCAGCAGCTTGGAGGTGACTAGCGGGGGGCTCTCCAATGAGCAGTTCTTC. Residues: CASSLEVTSGGLSNEQFF.

The chain links TRBV7-8 to TRBJ2-3; TRBD2 matches at 13 bases. CDR3 length: 16 amino acids. Trimming removed 5 bases from V and 9 bases from J; junction bases left unmatched: 11. Per the germline V gene, CDR1 is SGHVS and CDR2 is FQNEAQ. CDR3 loop: CASSREGTSGTQTQYF. CDR3 coding DNA: TGTGCCAGCAGCCGTGAAGGGACTAGCGGGACCCAAACGCAGTATTTT. The full variable domain, its missing parts supplied by reference TRBV7-8 and TRBJ2-3, is GAGVSQSPRYKVAKRGQDVALRCDPISGHVSLFWYQQALGQGPEFLTYFQNEAQLDKSGLPSDRFFAERPEGSVSTLKIQRTQQEDSAVYLCASSREGTSGTQTQYFGPGTRLTVL.

This rearrangement joins TRBV7-2 to TRBJ2-7; D perhaps matches TRBD2 (5 bases). The CDR3 has 14 amino acids. The V and J ends lost 4 bases and 7 bases respectively, with 17 bases between them. The germline V gene has CDR1 SGHTA and CDR2 FQGNSA. CDR3 sequence (DNA): TGTGCCAGCAGCTCCCGTGGCTCGACTACGGAGCAGTACTTC. Translating it yields CASSSRGSTTEQYF.

There are many counts of this clone. The rearrangement links TRBV19 to TRBJ2-7; TRBD2 aligns across 7 bases. The CDR3 runs to 16 residues. Germline V gene sequence: CDR1 LNHDA, CDR2 SQIVND (reference sequence). The V segment lost 4 bases and the J segment 3 bases; nucleotides outside the gene matches: 12. The CDR3: CASSTPPSGLDYEQYF. CDR3 in DNA: TGTGCCAGTAGTACCCCACCTAGCGGACTAGACTACGAGCAGTACTTC. Full variable domain (remainder filled in from reference TRBV19 and TRBJ2-7): DGGITQSPKYLFRKEGQNVTLSCEQNLNHDAMYWYRQDPGQGLRLIYYSQIVNDFQKGDIAEGYSVSREKKESFPLTVTSAQKNPTAFYLCASSTPPSGLDYEQYFGPGTRLTVT.

The chain has TRBV5-8 and TRBJ1-1, with a weak D call TRBD1 (5 bases). V lost 2 bases and J lost 3, with 11 bases in between. The CDR3 consists of 14 residues. Germline V gene data show CDR1 as SGHTS and CDR2 as YDEGEE. The DNA for the CDR3 is TGTGCCAGCAGCTTAGGGGTTTGGGACACTGAAGCTTTCTTT. Its translation is CASSLGVWDTEAFF.

The chain recombines TRBV9 with TRBJ2-2; tentatively, D is TRBD1 (5 bases). This CDR3 region has 16 residues. Germline V gene data show CDR1 as SGDLS and CDR2 as YYNGEE. Trimming removed 0 bases at V and 4 bases at J, with 13 bases between. This CDR3 is CASSVEAGLRTGELFF. The CDR3 DNA reads TGTGCCAGCAGCGTAGAGGCAGGGCTACGCACCGGGGAGCTGTTTTTT. Variable domain in full (rest from reference TRBV9 and TRBJ2-2): DSGVTQTPKHLITATGQRVTLRCSPRSGDLSVYWYQQSLDQGLQFLIQYYNGEERAKGNILERFSAQQFPDLHSELNLSSLELGDSALYFCASSVEAGLRTGELFFGEGSRLTVL.

This clone appeared a single time. V usage is TRBV30 and J usage is TRBJ1-3; D is uncertain. CDR3 size: 13 residues. Germline CDR1 reads GTSNPN; CDR2 reads SVGIG (reference sequence). Between the trimmed V and J ends, which lost 2 bases and 3 bases, there was a span of 8 bases. CDR3 nucleotides: TGTGCCTGGAGTAGCCAAATTGGAAACACCATATATTTT. Protein: CAWSSQIGNTIYF.

The CDR3 bases are TGCGCCAGCAGTGAGTCGAGGCCTAGACCTGGAAACACCATATATTTT. This codes for CASSESRPRPGNTIYF. This chain links TRBV10-1 with TRBJ1-3; the D is unclear. CDR1 and CDR2 from the germline V gene are WNHNN and SYGVQD (reference sequence). V was clipped by 0 bases and J by 2 bases, with 11 bases between them. The CDR3 loop spans 16 amino acids.

CDR3 residues: CATQPSGNTGELFF. DNA of the CDR3: TGTGCCACCCAGCCCTCAGGGAACACCGGGGAGCTGTTTTTT. The chain links TRBV24-1 to TRBJ2-2; D not certain. This CDR3 comprises 14 residues. Germline CDR1 and CDR2: KGHDR and SFDVKD. Trimming cost V 9 bases and J 1 base, with 11 bases left between them.

The V call is TRBV30, the J call TRBJ2-5; tentatively, D is TRBD2 (5 bases). V dropped 0 bases and J dropped 3 bases, with 8 bases sitting between them. Germline CDR1 and CDR2: GTSNPN and SVGIG (reference sequence). This CDR3 spans 13 amino acids. CDR3 sequence reads: CAWSVPGKETQYF. The CDR3 region has the DNA TGTGCCTGGAGTGTGCCCGGGAAAGAGACCCAGTACTTC.